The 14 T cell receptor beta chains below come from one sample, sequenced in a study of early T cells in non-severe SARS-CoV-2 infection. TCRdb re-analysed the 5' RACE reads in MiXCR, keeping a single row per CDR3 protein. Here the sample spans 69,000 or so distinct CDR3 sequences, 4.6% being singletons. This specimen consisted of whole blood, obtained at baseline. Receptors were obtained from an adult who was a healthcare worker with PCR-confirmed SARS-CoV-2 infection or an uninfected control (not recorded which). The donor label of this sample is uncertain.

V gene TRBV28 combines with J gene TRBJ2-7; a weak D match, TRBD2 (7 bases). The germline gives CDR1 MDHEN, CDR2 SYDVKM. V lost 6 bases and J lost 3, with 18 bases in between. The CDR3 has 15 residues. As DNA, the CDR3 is TGTGCCAGCAGACTGGGAGGGGGGGCAGACTACGAGCAGTACTTC. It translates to CASRLGGGADYEQYF.

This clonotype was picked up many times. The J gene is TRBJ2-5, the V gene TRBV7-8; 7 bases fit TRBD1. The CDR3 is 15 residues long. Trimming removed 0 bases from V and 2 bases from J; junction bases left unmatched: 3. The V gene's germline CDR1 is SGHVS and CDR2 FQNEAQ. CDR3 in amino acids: CASSLALTGQETQYF. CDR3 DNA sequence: TGTGCCAGCAGCTTAGCATTGACAGGGCAAGAGACCCAGTACTTC.

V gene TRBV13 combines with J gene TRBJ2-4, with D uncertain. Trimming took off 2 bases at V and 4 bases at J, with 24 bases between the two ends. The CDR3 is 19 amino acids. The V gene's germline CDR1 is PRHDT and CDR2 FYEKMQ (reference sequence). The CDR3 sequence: CASSLKPTLTAGQKNIQYF. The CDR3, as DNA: TGTGCCAGCAGCTTAAAGCCCACCTTAACCGCCGGCCAAAAAAACATTCAGTACTTC.

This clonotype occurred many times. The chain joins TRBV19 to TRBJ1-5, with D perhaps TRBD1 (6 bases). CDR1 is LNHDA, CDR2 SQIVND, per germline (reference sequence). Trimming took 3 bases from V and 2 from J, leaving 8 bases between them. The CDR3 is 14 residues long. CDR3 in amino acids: CASSIGGRNQPQHF. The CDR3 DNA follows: TGTGCCAGTAGTATCGGGGGGCGCAATCAGCCCCAGCATTTT.

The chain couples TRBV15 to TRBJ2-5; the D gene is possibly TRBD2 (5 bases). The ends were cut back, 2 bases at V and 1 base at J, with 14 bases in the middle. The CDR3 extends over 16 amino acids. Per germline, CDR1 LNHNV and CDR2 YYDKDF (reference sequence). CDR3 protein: CATSRLVSGGQETQYF. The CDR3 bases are TGTGCCACCAGCAGATTGGTGTCCGGAGGCCAAGAGACCCAGTACTTC.

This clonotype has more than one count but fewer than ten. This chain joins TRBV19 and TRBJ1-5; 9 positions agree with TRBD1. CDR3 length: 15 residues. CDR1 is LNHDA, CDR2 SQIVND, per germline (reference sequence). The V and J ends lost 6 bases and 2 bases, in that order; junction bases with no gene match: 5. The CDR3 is CASRGDRVGNQPQHF. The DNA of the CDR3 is TGTGCCAGTAGGGGGGACAGGGTCGGCAATCAGCCCCAGCATTTT.

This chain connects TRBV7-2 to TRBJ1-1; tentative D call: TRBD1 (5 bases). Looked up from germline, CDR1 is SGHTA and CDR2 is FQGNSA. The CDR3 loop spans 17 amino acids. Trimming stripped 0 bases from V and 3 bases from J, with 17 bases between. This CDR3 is CASSLARAGGRDTEAFF. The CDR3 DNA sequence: TGTGCCAGCAGCTTAGCGCGAGCGGGGGGTCGGGACACTGAAGCTTTCTTT. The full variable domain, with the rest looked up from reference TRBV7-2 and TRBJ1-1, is GAGVSQSPSNKVTEKGKDVELRCDPISGHTALYWYRQSLGQGLEFLIYFQGNSAPDKSGLPSDRFSAERTGGSVSTLTIQRTQQEDSAVYLCASSLARAGGRDTEAFFGQGTRLTVV.

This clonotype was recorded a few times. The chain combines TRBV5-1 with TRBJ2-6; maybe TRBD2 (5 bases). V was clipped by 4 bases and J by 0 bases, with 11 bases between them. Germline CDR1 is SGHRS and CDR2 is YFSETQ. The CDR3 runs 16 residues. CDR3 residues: CASSLGITSGANVLTF. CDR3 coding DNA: TGCGCCAGCAGCCTCGGGATAACCTCTGGGGCCAACGTCCTGACTTTC.

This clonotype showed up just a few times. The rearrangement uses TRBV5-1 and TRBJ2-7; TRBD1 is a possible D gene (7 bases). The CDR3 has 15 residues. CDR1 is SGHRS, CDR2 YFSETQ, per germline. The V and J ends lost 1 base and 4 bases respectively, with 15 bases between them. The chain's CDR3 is CASSLSGGTVYEQYF. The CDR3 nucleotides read TGCGCCAGCAGCTTGTCAGGGGGGACAGTTTACGAGCAGTACTTC.

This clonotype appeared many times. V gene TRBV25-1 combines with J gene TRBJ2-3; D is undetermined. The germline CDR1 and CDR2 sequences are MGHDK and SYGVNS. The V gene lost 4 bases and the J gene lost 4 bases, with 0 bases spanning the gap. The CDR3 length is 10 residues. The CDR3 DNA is TGTGCCAGCAGTGCAGATACGCAGTATTTT. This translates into CASSADTQYF. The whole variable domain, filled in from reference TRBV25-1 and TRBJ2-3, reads EADIYQTPRYLVIGTGKKITLECSQTMGHDKMYWYQQDPGMELHLIHYSYGVNSTEKGDLSSESTVSRIRTEHFPLTLESARPSHTSQYLCASSADTQYFGPGTRLTVL.

CDR3 in DNA: TGTGCCAGCTCACCCGAGACAGGGAGCTCCTACGAGCAGTACTTC. Translated: CASSPETGSSYEQYF. This chain links TRBV18 with TRBJ2-7, with 7 bases matching TRBD1. The CDR3 covers 15 residues. Looked up from germline, CDR1 is KGHSH and CDR2 is LQKENI. With 3 bases clipped from V and 0 bases from J, the junction kept 5 bases outside the gene matches.

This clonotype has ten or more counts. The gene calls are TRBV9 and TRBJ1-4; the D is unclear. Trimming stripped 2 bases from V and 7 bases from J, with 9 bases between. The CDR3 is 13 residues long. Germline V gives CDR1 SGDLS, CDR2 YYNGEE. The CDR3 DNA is TGTGCCAGCAGCGTTCAGGAGGGTGAAAAACTGTTTTTT. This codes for CASSVQEGEKLFF.

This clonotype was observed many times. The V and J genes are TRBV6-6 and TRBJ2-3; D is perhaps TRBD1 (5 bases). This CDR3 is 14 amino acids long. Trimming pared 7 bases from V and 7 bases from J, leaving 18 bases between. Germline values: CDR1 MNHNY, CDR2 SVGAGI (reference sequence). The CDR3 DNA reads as TGTGCCAGCATCTCCCACCTACAGGAATATACGCAGTATTTT. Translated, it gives CASISHLQEYTQYF.

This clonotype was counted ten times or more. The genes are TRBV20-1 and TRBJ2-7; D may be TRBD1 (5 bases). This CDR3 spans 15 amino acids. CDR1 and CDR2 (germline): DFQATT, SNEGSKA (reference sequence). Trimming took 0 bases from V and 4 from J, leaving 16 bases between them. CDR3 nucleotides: TGCAGTGCTAGAGATCCAGGGCCCTCGACTTACGAGCAGTACTTC. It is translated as CSARDPGPSTYEQYF.